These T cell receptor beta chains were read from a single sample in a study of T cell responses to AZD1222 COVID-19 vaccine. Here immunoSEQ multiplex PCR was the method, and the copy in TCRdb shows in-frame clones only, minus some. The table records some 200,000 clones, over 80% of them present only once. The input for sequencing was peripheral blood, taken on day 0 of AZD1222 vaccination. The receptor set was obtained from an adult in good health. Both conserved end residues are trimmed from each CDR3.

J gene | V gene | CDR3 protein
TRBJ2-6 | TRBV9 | ASSVAPRSGANVLT
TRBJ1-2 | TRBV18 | ASSPSHHGVYLGYT
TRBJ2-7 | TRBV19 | ASSSRQGQHEQY
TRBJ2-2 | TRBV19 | ASSISPALRELF
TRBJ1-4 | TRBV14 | ASSQANVATNEKLF
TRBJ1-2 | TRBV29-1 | SVPGVAYGYT
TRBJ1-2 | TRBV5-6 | ASSWGQSNYGYT
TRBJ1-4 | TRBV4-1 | ASSRGAPNEKLF
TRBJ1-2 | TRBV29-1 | SVDWDFQGVNYGYT
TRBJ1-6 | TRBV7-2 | ASSQRQGGGNSPLH
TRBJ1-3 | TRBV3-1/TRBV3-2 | ASSQVSNTIY
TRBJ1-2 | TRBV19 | ASSILRGIYGYT
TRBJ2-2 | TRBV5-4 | ASSLGGGELF
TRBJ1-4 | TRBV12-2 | ASRPGQGTNEKLF
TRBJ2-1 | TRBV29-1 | SVSPGLYNEQF
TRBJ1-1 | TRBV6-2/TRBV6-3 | ASSYSMPANTEAF
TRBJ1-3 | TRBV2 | ASTDQGAGGNTIY
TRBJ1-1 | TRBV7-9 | ASSLGVGENTEAF
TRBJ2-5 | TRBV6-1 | ASCGGGVRGRETQY
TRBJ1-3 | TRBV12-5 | ASGLGQGRGNTIY
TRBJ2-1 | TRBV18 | ASSRTQGANEQF
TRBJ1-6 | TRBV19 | ASSPTGMDNSPLH
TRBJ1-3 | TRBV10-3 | AISESSGSGNTIY
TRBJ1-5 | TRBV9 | ASSVVPGGLNQPQH
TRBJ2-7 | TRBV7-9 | ASSLGGRLAGPLEQY
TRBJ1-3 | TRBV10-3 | AISGVGGLISGNTIY
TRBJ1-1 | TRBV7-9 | ASSAGGAEAF
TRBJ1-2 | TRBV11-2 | ASSLDYRGASYGYT
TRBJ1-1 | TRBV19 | ASSRTLSNTEAF
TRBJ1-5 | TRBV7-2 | ASSLRGNQPQH
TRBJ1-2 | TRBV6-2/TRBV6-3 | ASSLQGRGYGYT
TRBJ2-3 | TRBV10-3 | AISDKRGSTDTQY
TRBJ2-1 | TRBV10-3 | AISASRQGRDEQF
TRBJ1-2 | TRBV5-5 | ASSLDRDGYT
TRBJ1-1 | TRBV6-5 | ASRTDGGFDTEAF
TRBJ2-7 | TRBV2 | ASSERTGLYEQY
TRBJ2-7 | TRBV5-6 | ASSLAQFHYEQY
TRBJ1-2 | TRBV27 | ASSKGGPPGYT
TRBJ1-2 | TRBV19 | ASSTWVGPGYT
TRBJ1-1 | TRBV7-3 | ASSSSTVVNTEAF
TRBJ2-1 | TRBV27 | ASSFTEQF
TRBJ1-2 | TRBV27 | ASSIGVNYGYT
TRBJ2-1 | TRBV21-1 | ASNHRRGCPYNEQF
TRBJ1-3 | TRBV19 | ASSTGTGNTIY
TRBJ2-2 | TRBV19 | ATREDFTGELF
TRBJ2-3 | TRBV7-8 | ASTLTRSRIPDTQY
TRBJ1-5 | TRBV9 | ASSQWGESNQPQH
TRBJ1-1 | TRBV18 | ASSPSTGTNTEAF
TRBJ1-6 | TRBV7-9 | ASSPPKSPLH